These 3 T cell receptor beta chains were sequenced from one sample in a study of molecular identifiers for immune sequencing clone quantification. TCRdb recomputed calls from the PCR reads with MiXCR, one row per CDR3 protein. The data contain nearly 650,000 distinct CDR3 sequences, over 25% of them singletons. Sequenced input: naive CD8+ T cells from blood, with Jurkat cell RNA spiked in. Subset: FACS-sorted CD8+CD4-CCR7+CD45RA+ naive T cells. The receptor set was obtained from a human donor in good health. Some libraries in this study had Jurkat cell RNA spiked in.

This clonotype has only a few counts. Without the conserved terminal phenylalanine or tryptophan, this CDR3 likely stems from a read error. The V gene is TRBV2, the J gene TRBJ2-6; a possible D gene is TRBD2 (7 bases). Trimming removed 3 bases from V and 2 bases from J, with 11 bases in between. This CDR3 is 16 amino acids long. Germline V lookup: CDR1 SNHLY, CDR2 FYNNEI. The CDR3 here is CASSERGLAGANVLTS. DNA for the CDR3: TGTGCCAGCAGTGAGCGGGGGCTAGCTGGGGCCAACGTCCTGACTTCC.

In regard to this clonotype: A much larger clone differs by one base, so this may be a read error. This rearrangement joins TRBV4-1 to TRBJ2-7; TRBD1 agrees at 7 bases. Germline-derived CDR1 and CDR2 are MGHRA and YSYEKL. This CDR3 spans 15 amino acids. V dropped 2 bases and J dropped 2; count of bases not matched to a gene: 6. The CDR3 reads CASSQNRDSPYEQYF. The CDR3 DNA reads as TGCGCCAGCAGCCAAAACCGGGACAGTCCCTACGAGCAGTACTTC.

On this clonotype: A much larger clone lies one base from this, so it may be a read error. The rearrangement uses TRBV24-1 and TRBJ2-1; TRBD1 is a possible D gene (6 bases). This CDR3 has 14 amino acids. The V and J ends lost 5 bases and 4 bases respectively, with 11 bases between them. CDR1 is KGHDR, CDR2 SFDVKD, per germline. CDR3: CATSGRQVYNEQFF. In nucleotides, the CDR3 is TGTGCCACCAGTGGTCGACAGGTATACAATGAGCAGTTCTTC.